Below, 17 T cell receptor beta chains from the same sample are listed, as sequenced in a study of blood T cell repertoires in COVID-19. Measured with immunoSEQ multiplex PCR; TCRdb has only the in-frame clones, and not every one. The sample includes 270,000 or so clones, more than 70% of them seen just once. The material sequenced was peripheral blood. All receptors come from a woman younger than 35 with acute or convalescent COVID-19.

In regard to this clone: This sample also contains other DNA sequences that code for the same CDR3. Written as DNA, the CDR3 is TGTGCCAGCAGTTTGGCGGGCAACACTGAAGCTTTCTTT. It translates to CASSLAGNTEAFF. The rearrangement uses TRBV27 and TRBJ1-1; no clear D. Germline-derived CDR1 and CDR2 are MNHEY and SMNVEV (reference sequence). The CDR3 contains 13 residues. V lost 3 bases and J lost 2, with 7 bases in between.

This chain uses TRBV19 with TRBJ2-7; maybe TRBD1 (5 bases). CDR1 is LNHDA, CDR2 SQIVND, per germline (reference sequence). Trimming cost V 1 base and J 3 bases, with 13 bases left between them. This CDR3 has 15 amino acids. The CDR3 nucleotides are TGTGCCAGTAGTATAGCGTCAGGGTTTAACTACGAGCAGTACTTC. It codes for CASSIASGFNYEQYF.

For this clone: Relative to the germline gene, one junction end is altered; a read error may explain this. The chain employs TRBV7-7 and TRBJ2-5; maybe TRBD2 (5 bases). CDR3 length equals 13 residues. CDR1 is SSHAT, CDR2 FNYEAQ, per germline (reference sequence). In DNA, the CDR3 is TGTGCTAGCAGCTTCGGGGTTAGGGAGACCCAGTACTTC. Translation: CASSFGVRETQYF.

This clone was observed a few times. The chain couples TRBV2 to TRBJ2-3; D gene ambiguous. CDR1 is SNHLY and CDR2 is FYNNEI in the germline V gene. The CDR3 is made up of 11 amino acids. V shed 8 bases and J shed 1 base, with 4 bases lying between them. The CDR3, as DNA: TGTGCCAGCCTCGGCACAGATACGCAGTATTTT. Protein: CASLGTDTQYF.

The chain is built from TRBV27 and TRBJ2-2; no firm D call. The CDR3 covers 15 residues. V was shortened by 5 bases and J by 0 bases, with 10 bases between the two germline ends. Germline V gene sequence: CDR1 MNHEY, CDR2 SMNVEV (reference sequence). This chain's CDR3 is CASSRFSANTGELFF. The CDR3 DNA is TGTGCCAGCAGTCGTTTCTCAGCGAACACCGGGGAGCTGTTTTTT.

CDR3 DNA: TGTGCCAGCAGCCCTGACATCGGCGCATCACCCCTCCACTTT. Its translation is CASSPDIGASPLHF. The rearrangement uses TRBV5-8 and TRBJ1-6; D is uncertain. This CDR3 has 14 residues. CDR1 and CDR2 from the germline V gene are SGHTS and YDEGEE. The ends were cut back, 4 bases at V and 10 bases at J, with 15 bases in the middle.

This clone has just one count. The rearrangement joins TRBV7-3 to TRBJ2-5; D unclear. V was cut by 1 base and J by 5 bases, with 14 bases left in between. Germline CDR1 SGHTA, CDR2 FQGTGA. The CDR3 loop spans 15 amino acids. CDR3 bases: TGTGCCAGCAGCTTAAGTCCTGGTTCGGTGGAGACCCAGTACTTC. Amino acid sequence: CASSLSPGSVETQYF.

This rearrangement joins TRBV27 to TRBJ1-5, with a possible D match to TRBD1 (6 bases). The V and J ends lost 3 bases and 0 bases respectively, with 12 bases between them. CDR3 length equals 16 residues. The germline V gene encodes CDR1 MNHEY and CDR2 SMNVEV (reference sequence). The CDR3 here is CASSLTGIYSNQPQHF. CDR3 sequence (DNA): TGTGCCAGCAGTTTGACAGGAATTTATAGCAATCAGCCCCAGCATTTT.

This clone was seen a few times. The chain links TRBV3-1 (or the pseudogene TRBV3-2) to TRBJ2-7, with 9 nucleotides matching TRBD2. Losses at the gene ends were 4 bases for V and 2 bases for J; bases not matched to a gene: 6. The CDR3 extends over 15 amino acids. CDR1 is LGHDT, CDR2 YNNKEL, per germline (reference sequence). CDR3 DNA: TGTGCCAGCAGCCCAACTAGCGGGTCTACCTACGAGCAGTACTTC. Translated, it gives CASSPTSGSTYEQYF.

The chain uses TRBV7-9 and TRBJ1-1; D call uncertain. V was clipped by 1 base and J by 0 bases, with 6 bases between them. Germline CDR1 and CDR2: SEHNR and FQNEAQ (reference sequence). CDR3 length: 14 residues. CDR3 in DNA: TGTGCCAGCAGCTTAGTCGCGGTGAACACTGAAGCTTTCTTT. Translated: CASSLVAVNTEAFF.

This clone came up a few times. The chain recombines TRBV10-3 with TRBJ2-2; 9 nucleotides align to TRBD2. Germline CDR1 is ENHRY and CDR2 is SYGVKD. V shed 8 bases, J shed 6 bases, and the junction held 7 bases outside the gene matches. The CDR3 runs to 14 residues. CDR3 in DNA: TGTGCCATCGGCGGACTAGCGTCAGCCGGGGAGCTGTTTTTT. Translation gives CAIGGLASAGELFF.

The genes are TRBV28 and TRBJ2-1, with D maybe TRBD1 (5 bases). Trimming took 2 bases from V and 11 from J, leaving 7 bases between them. Germline CDR1 MDHEN, CDR2 SYDVKM. This CDR3 is built from 11 residues. DNA of the CDR3: TGTGCCAGCAGTTTAACAGGAAAGCAGTTCTTC. It encodes CASSLTGKQFF.

DNA for the CDR3: TGTGCCAGCAGCCAAGTCGCCTCGGACAGGGGCCATTACGAGCAGTACTTC. Encoded protein: CASSQVASDRGHYEQYF. The chain carries TRBV4-2 and TRBJ2-7, with 9 bases that match TRBD1. After removal of 1 base from V and 4 bases from J, the junction contained 11 bases not matched to a gene. This CDR3 is 17 amino acids long. CDR1 and CDR2 (germline): LGHNA, YNFKEQ.

This clone has a handful of counts. The CDR3 protein is CAWGASGNTIYF. The CDR3 bases are TGTGCCTGGGGGGCTTCTGGAAACACCATATATTTT. V is TRBV30 and J is TRBJ1-3; D is perhaps TRBD1 (5 bases). V dropped 5 bases and J dropped 1 base, with 6 bases sitting between them. The CDR3 loop spans 12 amino acids. CDR1 and CDR2 (germline): GTSNPN, SVGIG (reference sequence).

V gene TRBV6-2 or TRBV6-3 combines with J gene TRBJ2-5; 9 nucleotides agree with TRBD1. Germline loops: CDR1 MNHEY, CDR2 SVGEGT. The CDR3 sequence is 14 residues long. V dropped 5 bases and J dropped 5; count of bases not matched to a gene: 6. The CDR3 region has the DNA TGTGCCAGCAGTACAGGGGGCATCAGGGAGACCCAGTACTTC. Translated: CASSTGGIRETQYF.

The chain employs TRBV5-1 and TRBJ2-2; 7 bases are shared with TRBD2. The CDR3 contains 15 residues. Germline-derived CDR1 and CDR2 are SGHRS and YFSETQ. The V and J ends lost 3 bases and 4 bases, in that order; junction bases with no gene match: 6. The CDR3, as DNA: TGCGCCAGCAGCTCAGCGGGAATTTCCACCGGGGAGCTGTTTTTT. This codes for CASSSAGISTGELFF.

This rearrangement joins TRBV19 to TRBJ1-1, with 10 bases matching TRBD1. V shed 9 bases and J 6 bases; nucleotides not matched to a gene: 13. Germline V CDR1 and CDR2: LNHDA, SQIVND (reference sequence). There are 15 residues in the CDR3. CDR3: CASNPTGQGISEAFF. DNA of the CDR3: TGTGCCAGCAACCCTACGGGACAGGGGATATCTGAAGCTTTCTTT.